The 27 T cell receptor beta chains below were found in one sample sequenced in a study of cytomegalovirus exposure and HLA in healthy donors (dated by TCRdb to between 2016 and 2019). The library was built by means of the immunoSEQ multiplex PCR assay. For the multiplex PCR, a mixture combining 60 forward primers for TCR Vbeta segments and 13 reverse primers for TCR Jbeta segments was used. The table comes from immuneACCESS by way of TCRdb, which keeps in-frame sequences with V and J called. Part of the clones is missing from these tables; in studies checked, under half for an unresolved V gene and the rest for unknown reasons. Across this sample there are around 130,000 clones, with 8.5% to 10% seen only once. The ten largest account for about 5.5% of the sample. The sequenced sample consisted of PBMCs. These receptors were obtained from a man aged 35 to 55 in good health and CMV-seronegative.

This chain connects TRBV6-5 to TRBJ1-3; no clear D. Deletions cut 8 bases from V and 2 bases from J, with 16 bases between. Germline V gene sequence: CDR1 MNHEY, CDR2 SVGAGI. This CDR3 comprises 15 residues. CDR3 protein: CASLLSTDAGNTIYF. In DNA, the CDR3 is TGTGCCAGCCTCCTATCAACAGATGCTGGAAACACCATATATTTT.

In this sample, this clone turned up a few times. The CDR3 here is CASSFPGGRTEAFF. The CDR3 nucleotides read TGTGCCAGTAGTTTTCCAGGGGGTAGGACTGAAGCTTTCTTT. The chain joins TRBV19 to TRBJ1-1; TRBD1 agrees at 7 bases. Trimming removed 5 bases from V and 5 bases from J; junction bases left unmatched: 8. Germline assignment: CDR1 LNHDA and CDR2 SQIVND (reference sequence). CDR3 size: 14 residues.

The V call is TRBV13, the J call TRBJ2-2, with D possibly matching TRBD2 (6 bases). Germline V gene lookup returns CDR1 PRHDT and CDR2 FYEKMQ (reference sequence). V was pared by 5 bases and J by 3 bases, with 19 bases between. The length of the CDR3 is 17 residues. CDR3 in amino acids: CASSRFQGGGDTGELFF. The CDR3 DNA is TGTGCCAGCAGCCGTTTCCAGGGAGGCGGGGACACCGGGGAGCTGTTTTTT.

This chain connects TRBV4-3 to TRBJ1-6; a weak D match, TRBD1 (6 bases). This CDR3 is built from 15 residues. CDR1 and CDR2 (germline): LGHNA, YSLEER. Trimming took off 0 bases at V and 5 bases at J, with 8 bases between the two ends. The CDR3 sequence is CASSQDRGNNSPLHF. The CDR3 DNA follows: TGCGCCAGCAGCCAAGACAGGGGTAATAATTCACCCCTCCACTTT.

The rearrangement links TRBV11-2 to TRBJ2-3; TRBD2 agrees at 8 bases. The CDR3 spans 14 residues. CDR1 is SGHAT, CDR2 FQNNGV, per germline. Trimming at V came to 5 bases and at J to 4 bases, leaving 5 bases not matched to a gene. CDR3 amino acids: CASSVGGGPDTQYF. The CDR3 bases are TGTGCCAGCAGCGTCGGGGGGGGCCCAGATACGCAGTATTTT.

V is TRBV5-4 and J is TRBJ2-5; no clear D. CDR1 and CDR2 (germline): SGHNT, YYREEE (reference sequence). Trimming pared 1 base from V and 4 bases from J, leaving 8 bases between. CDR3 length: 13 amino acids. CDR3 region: CASSLFPLETQYF. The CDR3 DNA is TGTGCCAGCAGCTTGTTCCCATTAGAGACCCAGTACTTC.

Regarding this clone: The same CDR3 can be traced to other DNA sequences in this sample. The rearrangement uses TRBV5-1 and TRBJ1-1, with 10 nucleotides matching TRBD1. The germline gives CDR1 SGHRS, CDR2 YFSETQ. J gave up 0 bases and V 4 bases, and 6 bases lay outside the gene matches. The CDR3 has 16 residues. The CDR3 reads CASSLGTGVMNTEAFF. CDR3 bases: TGCGCCAGCAGCCTTGGGACAGGGGTGATGAACACTGAAGCTTTCTTT.

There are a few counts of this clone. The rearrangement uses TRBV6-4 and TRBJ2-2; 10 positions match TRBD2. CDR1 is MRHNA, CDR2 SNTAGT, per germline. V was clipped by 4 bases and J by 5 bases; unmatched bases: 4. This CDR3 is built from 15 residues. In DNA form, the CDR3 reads TGTGCCAGCAGTGCCCGAGCGGGGGGGACCGGGGAGCTGTTTTTT. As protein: CASSARAGGTGELFF.

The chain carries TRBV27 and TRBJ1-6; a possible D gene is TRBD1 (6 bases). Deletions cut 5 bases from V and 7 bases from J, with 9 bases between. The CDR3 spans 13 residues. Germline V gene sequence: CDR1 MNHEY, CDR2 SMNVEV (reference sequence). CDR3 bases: TGTGCCAGCAGTGGGACACCGAATTCACCCCTCCACTTT. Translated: CASSGTPNSPLHF.

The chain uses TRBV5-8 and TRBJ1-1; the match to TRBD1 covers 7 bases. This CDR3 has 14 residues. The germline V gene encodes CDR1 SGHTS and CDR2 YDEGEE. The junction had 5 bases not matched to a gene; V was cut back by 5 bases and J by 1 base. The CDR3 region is CASRLQGWNTEAFF. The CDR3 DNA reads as TGTGCCAGCAGATTACAGGGGTGGAACACTGAAGCTTTCTTT. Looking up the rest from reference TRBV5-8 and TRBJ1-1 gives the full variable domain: EAGVTQSPTHLIKTRGQQATLRCSPISGHTSVYWYQQALGLGLQFLLWYDEGEERNRGNFPPRFSGRQFPNYSSELNVNALELEDSALYLCASRLQGWNTEAFFGQGTRLTVV.

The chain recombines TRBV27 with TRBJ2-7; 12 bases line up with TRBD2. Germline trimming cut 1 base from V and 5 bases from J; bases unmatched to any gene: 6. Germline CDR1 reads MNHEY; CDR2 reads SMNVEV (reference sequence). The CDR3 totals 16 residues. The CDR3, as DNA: TGTGCCAGCAGTTTATTTCTAGCGGGGGGGCCCGACGAGCAGTACTTC. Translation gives CASSLFLAGGPDEQYF.

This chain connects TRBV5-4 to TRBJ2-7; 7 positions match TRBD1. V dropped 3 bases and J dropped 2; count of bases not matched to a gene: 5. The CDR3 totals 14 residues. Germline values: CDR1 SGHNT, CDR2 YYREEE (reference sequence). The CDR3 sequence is CASSSRQGTYEQYF. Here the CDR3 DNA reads TGTGCCAGCAGCTCTAGACAGGGTACCTACGAGCAGTACTTC.

CDR3 nucleotide sequence: TGTGCCAGCAGCCAAGATTGGGGCGGCGCCCTATACAATGAGCAGTTCTTC. Translated: CASSQDWGGALYNEQFF. V is TRBV4-2 and J is TRBJ2-1; tentative D call: TRBD1 (5 bases). Germline lookup yields CDR1 LGHNA and CDR2 YNFKEQ. CDR3 length: 17 amino acids. The V gene lost 0 bases and the J gene lost 4 bases, with 16 bases spanning the gap.

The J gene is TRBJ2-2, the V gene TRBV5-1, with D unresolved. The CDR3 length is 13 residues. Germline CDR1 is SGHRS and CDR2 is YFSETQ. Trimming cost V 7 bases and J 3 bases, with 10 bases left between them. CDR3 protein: CASCQVDTGELFF. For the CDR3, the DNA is TGCGCCAGCTGTCAGGTTGACACCGGGGAGCTGTTTTTT.

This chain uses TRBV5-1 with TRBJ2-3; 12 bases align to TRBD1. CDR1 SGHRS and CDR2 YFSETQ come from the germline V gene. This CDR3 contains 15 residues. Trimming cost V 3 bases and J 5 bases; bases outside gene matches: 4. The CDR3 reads CASSSGQGAQDTQYF. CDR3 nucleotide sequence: TGCGCCAGCAGCTCGGGACAGGGGGCGCAAGATACGCAGTATTTT.

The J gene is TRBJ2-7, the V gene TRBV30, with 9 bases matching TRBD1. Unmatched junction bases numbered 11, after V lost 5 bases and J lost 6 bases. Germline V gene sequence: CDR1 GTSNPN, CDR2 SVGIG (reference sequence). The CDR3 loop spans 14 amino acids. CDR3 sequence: CAWASGTGFSEQYF. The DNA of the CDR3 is TGTGCCTGGGCCTCCGGGACAGGGTTCTCCGAGCAGTACTTC. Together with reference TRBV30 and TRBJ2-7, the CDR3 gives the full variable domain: SQTIHQWPATLVQPVGSPLSLECTVEGTSNPNLYWYRQAAGRGLQLLFYSVGIGQISSEVPQNLSASRPQDRQFILSSKKLLLSDSGFYLCAWASGTGFSEQYFGPGTRLTVT.

The CDR3 sequence is CASSSTHGSGVNNEQFF. CDR3 bases: TGTGCCAGCAGCTCAACCCATGGATCGGGGGTCAACAATGAGCAGTTCTTC. The rearrangement uses TRBV7-9 and TRBJ2-1; D is perhaps TRBD2 (6 bases). V was cut by 4 bases and J by 5 bases, with 21 bases left in between. CDR3 length equals 17 residues. Germline assignment: CDR1 SEHNR and CDR2 FQNEAQ (reference sequence).

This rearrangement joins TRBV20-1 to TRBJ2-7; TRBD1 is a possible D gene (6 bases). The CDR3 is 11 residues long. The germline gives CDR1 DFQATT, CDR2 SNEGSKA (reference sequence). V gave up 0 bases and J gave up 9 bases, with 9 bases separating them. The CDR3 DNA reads TGCAGTGCTAGAGATCAACAGGGGCAGTACTTC. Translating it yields CSARDQQGQYF.

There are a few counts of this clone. The DNA of the CDR3 is TGTGCCAGCAGCTTGACAGGGCTCTATGGCTACACCTTC. It is translated as CASSLTGLYGYTF. The chain joins TRBV5-4 to TRBJ1-2; the D gene is possibly TRBD1 (6 bases). Trimming took off 1 base at V and 4 bases at J, with 8 bases between the two ends. CDR3 size: 13 residues. Germline V gene lookup returns CDR1 SGHNT and CDR2 YYREEE (reference sequence).

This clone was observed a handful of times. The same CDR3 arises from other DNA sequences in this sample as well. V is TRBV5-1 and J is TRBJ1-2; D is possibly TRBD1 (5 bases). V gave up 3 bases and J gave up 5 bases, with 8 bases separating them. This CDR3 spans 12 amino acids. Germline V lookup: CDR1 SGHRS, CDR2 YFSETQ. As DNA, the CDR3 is TGCGCCAGCAGCTCTGGGGGGTATGGCTACACCTTC. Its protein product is CASSSGGYGYTF.

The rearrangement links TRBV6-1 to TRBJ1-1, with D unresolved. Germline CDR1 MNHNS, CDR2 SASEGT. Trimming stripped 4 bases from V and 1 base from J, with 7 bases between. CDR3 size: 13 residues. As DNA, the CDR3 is TGTGCCAGCAGTGGAGAAAGGAACACTGAAGCTTTCTTT. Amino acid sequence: CASSGERNTEAFF.

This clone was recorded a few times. The CDR3 nucleotides are TGTGCCAGTAGTATCATGAACTATGGCTACACCTTC. Protein sequence: CASSIMNYGYTF. The V call is TRBV19, the J call TRBJ1-2; D is ambiguous. The CDR3 has 12 amino acids. Trimming pared 3 bases from V and 2 bases from J, leaving 4 bases between. Germline CDR1 and CDR2: LNHDA and SQIVND (reference sequence).

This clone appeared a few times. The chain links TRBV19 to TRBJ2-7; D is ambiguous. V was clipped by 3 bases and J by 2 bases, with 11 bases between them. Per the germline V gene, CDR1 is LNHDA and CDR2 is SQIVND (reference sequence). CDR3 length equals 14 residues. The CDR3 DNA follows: TGTGCCAGTAGTATGTCGTCCCAGACCTACGAGCAGTACTTC. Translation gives CASSMSSQTYEQYF.

The CDR3: CASSWTGTNYGYTF. The CDR3 nucleotides are TGTGCCAGTAGCTGGACAGGAACTAACTATGGCTACACCTTC. The V gene is TRBV19, the J gene TRBJ1-2; TRBD1 matches at 7 bases. CDR1 is LNHDA, CDR2 SQIVND, per germline (reference sequence). V dropped 6 bases and J dropped 0; count of bases not matched to a gene: 4. The CDR3 totals 14 residues. The complete variable domain, with remaining parts taken from reference TRBV19 and TRBJ1-2, reads DGGITQSPKYLFRKEGQNVTLSCEQNLNHDAMYWYRQDPGQGLRLIYYSQIVNDFQKGDIAEGYSVSREKKESFPLTVTSAQKNPTAFYLCASSWTGTNYGYTFGSGTRLTVV.

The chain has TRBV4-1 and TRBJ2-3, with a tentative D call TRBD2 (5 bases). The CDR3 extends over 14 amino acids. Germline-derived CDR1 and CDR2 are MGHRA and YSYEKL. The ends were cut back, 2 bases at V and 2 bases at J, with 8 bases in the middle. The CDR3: CASSQRLPTDTQYF. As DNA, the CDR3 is TGCGCCAGCAGCCAAAGACTACCCACAGATACGCAGTATTTT.

The DNA for the CDR3 is TGTGCCAGCAGCCCCCTGAAGGGGGCGGGCGGGGAGCTGTTTTTT. Protein sequence: CASSPLKGAGGELFF. The chain is built from TRBV9 and TRBJ2-2; TRBD1 aligns across 7 bases. The CDR3 totals 15 residues. Per the germline V gene, CDR1 is SGDLS and CDR2 is YYNGEE. The J segment lost 7 bases and the V segment lost 4 bases, leaving 10 bases of the junction unmatched.

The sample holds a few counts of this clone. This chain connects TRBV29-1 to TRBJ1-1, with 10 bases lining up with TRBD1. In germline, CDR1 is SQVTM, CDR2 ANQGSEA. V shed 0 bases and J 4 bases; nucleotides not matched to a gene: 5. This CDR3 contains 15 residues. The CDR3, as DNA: TGCAGCGTTGAAGAGGAGGACAGGGGGGCCACTGAAGCTTTCTTT. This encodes CSVEEEDRGATEAFF.